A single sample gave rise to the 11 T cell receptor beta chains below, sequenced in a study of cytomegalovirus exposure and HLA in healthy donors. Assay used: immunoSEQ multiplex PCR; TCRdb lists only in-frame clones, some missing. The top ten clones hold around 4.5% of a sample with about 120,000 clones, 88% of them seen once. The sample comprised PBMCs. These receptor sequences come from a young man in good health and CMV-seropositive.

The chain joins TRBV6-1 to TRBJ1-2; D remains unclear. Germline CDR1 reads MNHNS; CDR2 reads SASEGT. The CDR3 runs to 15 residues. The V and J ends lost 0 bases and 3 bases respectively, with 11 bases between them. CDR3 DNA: TGTGCCAGCAGTGAAGCGGCTATTCGGGACTATGGCTACACCTTC. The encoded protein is CASSEAAIRDYGYTF.

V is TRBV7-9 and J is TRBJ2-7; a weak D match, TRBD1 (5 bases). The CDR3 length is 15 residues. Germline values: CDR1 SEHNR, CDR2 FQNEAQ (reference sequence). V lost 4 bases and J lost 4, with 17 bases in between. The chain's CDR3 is CASSSGPGLGYEQYF. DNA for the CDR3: TGTGCCAGCAGCTCAGGGCCCGGGTTGGGGTACGAGCAGTACTTC.

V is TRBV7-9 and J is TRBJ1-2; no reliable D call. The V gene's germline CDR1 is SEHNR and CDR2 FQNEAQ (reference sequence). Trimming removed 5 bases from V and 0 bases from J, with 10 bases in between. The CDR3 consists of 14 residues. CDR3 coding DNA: TGTGCCAGCAGCCACCCAACAGCTAACTATGGCTACACCTTC. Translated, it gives CASSHPTANYGYTF.

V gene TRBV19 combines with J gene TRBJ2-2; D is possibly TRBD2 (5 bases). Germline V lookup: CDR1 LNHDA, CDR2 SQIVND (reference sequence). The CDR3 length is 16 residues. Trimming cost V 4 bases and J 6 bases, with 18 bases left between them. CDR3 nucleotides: TGTGCCAGTAGTACAATCGACCTACCGAGGGCCGGGGAGCTGTTTTTT. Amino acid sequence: CASSTIDLPRAGELFF.

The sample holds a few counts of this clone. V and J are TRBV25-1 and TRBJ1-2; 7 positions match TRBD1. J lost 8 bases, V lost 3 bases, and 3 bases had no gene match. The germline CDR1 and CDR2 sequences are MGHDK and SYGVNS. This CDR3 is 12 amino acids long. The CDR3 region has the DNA TGTGCCAGCAGTGACAGGGGGGAAGGCTACACCTTC. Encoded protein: CASSDRGEGYTF.

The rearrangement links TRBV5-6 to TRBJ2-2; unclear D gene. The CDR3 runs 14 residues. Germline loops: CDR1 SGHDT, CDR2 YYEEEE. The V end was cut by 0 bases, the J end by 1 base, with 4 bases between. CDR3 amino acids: CASSLDRNTGELFF. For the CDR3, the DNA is TGTGCCAGCAGCTTGGACAGGAACACCGGGGAGCTGTTTTTT.

The CDR3 sequence is CATRSTVPGEQYF. CDR3 in DNA: TGTGCCACCCGCTCGACAGTGCCCGGCGAGCAGTACTTC. The V call is TRBV19, the J call TRBJ2-7; D is possibly TRBD1 (5 bases). There are 13 residues in the CDR3. Germline V gene lookup returns CDR1 LNHDA and CDR2 SQIVND (reference sequence). The germline V and J ends were trimmed by 10 bases and 6 bases, with 19 bases remaining between them.

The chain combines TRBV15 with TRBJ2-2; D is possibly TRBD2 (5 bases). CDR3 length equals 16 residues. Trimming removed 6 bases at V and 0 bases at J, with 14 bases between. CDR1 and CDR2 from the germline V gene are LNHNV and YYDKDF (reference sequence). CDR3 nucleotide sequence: TGTGCCACCAGGATTATGGATAGCGCGAACACCGGGGAGCTGTTTTTT. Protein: CATRIMDSANTGELFF.

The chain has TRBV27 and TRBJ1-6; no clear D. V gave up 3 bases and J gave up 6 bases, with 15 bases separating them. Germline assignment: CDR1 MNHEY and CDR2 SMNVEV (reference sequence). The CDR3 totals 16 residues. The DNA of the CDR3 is TGTGCCAGCAGTTTCTACGGCCCCTCGGGTAATTCACCCCTCCACTTT. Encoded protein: CASSFYGPSGNSPLHF.

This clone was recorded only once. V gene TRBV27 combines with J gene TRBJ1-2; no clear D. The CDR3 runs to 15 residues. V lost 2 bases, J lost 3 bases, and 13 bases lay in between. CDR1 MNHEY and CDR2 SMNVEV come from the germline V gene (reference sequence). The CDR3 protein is CASSLTPKPHYGYTF. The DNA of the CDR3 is TGTGCCAGCAGTTTAACCCCCAAGCCACACTATGGCTACACCTTC.

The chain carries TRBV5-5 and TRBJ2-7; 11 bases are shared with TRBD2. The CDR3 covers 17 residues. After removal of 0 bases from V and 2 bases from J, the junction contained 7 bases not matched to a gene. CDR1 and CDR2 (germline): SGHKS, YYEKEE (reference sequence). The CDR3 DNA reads TGTGCCAGCAGCTTGGGACTAGCGGGGAGGGGTACCTACGAGCAGTACTTC. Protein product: CASSLGLAGRGTYEQYF.